This T cell receptor beta chain comes out of a study of blood T cells in healthy people across ages. This CDR3 contains 11 residues. Between the trimmed V and J ends, which lost 6 bases and 4 bases, there was a span of 8 bases. CDR1 and CDR2 (germline): DFQATT, SNEGSKA (reference sequence). Only a few counts were recorded for this clonotype. No antigen is known for it. PCR was performed a second time for roughly 7 to 12 cycles using a sample-barcoded 5' primer and a J-beta primer mix. MiXCR, applied by TCRdb to the 5' RACE reads, yields one record per CDR3 protein. The data show around 850,000 distinct CDR3 sequences, with around 36% seen just once and approximately 13% held by the top ten. General observations from the study: Without sorted subsets, naive and antigen-experienced compartments could not be conclusively compared.

Researchers isolated at least 7 million PBMCs per sample. The origin of this receptor is a man aged 18 to 35 in good health. The rearrangement joins TRBV20-1 to TRBJ2-3, with unresolved D. Sequencing was performed on blood. The CDR3 spells CSAPRADTQYF. CDR3 DNA sequence: TGCAGTGCCCCTCGCGCAGATACGCAGTATTTT.